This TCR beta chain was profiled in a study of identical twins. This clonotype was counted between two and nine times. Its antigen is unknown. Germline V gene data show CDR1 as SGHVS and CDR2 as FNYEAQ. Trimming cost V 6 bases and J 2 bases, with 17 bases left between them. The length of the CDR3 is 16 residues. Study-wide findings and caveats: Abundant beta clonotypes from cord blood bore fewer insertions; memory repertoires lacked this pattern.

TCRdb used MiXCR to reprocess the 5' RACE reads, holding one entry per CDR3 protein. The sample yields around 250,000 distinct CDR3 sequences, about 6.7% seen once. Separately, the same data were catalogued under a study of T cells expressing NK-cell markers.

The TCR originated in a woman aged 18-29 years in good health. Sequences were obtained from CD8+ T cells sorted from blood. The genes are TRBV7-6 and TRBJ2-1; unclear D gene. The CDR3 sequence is CASSPGPSSPYNEQFF. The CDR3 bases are TGTGCCAGCAGTCCCGGGCCATCTTCCCCCTACAATGAGCAGTTCTTC.